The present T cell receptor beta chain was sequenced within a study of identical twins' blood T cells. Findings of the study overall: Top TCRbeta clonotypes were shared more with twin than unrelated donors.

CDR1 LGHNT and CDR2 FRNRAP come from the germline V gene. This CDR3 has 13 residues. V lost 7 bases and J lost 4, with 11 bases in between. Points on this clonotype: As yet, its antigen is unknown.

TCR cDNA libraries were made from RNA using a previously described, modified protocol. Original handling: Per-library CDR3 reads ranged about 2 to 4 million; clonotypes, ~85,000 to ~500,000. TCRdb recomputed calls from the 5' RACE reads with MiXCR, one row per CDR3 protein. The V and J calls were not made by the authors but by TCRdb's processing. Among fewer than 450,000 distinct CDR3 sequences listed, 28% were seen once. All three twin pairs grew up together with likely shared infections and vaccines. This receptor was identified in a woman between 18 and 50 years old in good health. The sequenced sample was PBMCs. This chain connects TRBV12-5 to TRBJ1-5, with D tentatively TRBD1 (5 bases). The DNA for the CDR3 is TGTGCTAGTGCCACCGACAGAAATCAGCCCCAGCATTTT. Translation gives CASATDRNQPQHF.